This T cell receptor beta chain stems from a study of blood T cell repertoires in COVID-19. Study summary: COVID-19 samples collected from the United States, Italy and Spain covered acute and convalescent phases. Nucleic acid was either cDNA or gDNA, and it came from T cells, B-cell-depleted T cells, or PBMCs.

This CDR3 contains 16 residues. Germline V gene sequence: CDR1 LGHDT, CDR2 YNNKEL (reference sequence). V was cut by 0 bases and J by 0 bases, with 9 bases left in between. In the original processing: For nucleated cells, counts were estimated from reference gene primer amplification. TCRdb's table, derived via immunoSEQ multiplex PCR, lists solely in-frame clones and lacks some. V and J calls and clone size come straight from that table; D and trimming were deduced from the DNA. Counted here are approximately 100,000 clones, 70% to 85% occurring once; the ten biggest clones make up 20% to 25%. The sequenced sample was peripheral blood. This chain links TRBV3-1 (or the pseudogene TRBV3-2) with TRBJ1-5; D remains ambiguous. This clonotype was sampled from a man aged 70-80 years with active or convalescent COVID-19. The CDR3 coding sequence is TGTGCCAGCAGCCAAGATGGGCACAATAGCAATCAGCCCCAGCATTTT. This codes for CASSQDGHNSNQPQHF.